These 17 T cell receptor delta chains came from one sample sequenced in a study of gamma-delta chains in newborns, infants, children. TCRdb re-identified clones in the reads via CATT. This sample yields nearly 8,500 delta-chain clones, of which roughly 1.6% are seen a single time; approximately 8% belongs to the top ten. The sample taken for sequencing was blood. These receptors were collected from a child who was a newborn, infant or young child, either healthy, febrile or measles-vaccinated (not recorded which).

The chain recombines TRDV3 with TRDJ1; the match to TRDD3 covers 7 bases. Germline matching of the DNA provided the J gene here, since TCRdb leaves it blank. This CDR3 contains 24 residues. Germline assignment: CDR1 TVYSNPD and CDR2 GDNSRS (reference sequence). V gave up 2 bases and J gave up 3 bases; unmatched junction bases: 39. The CDR3 DNA is TGTGCCTTTGGGAACTTTGTCTTCGCTACGCCTGTTGGGGGACTTATTCATACGTCCGATAAACTCATCTTT. Translation: CAFGNFVFATPVGGLIHTSDKLIF.

This clone turned up a few times. A much larger clone lies a single base off, so this may be a read error. Other nucleotide sequences from this sample produce the same CDR3. The CDR3 here is CACDTGGYASGTDKLIF. The CDR3 DNA is TGTGCCTGTGACACTGGGGGATACGCTTCAGGCACTGATAAACTCATCTTT. V and J are TRDV2 and TRDJ1; 11 nucleotides line up with TRDD3. CDR1 is GEAIGNYY, CDR2 EKD, per germline. The CDR3 spans 17 residues. J lost 5 bases, V lost 1 base, and 11 bases had no gene match.

This clone was detected only a few times. The TCRdb protein comes from a much larger clone and disagrees with this DNA's translation at residue 12, likely due to a read error; the protein given here is derived from the DNA. The chain has TRDV1 and TRDJ1; 8 bases align to TRDD3. With V trimmed by 3 bases and J by 2 bases, 14 bases remained unmatched. Germline-derived CDR1 and CDR2 are TSWWSYY and QGS. This CDR3 region has 18 residues. In DNA form, the CDR3 reads TGTGCTCTTGGGGACATGAGAGGGATACGCAAGATGACCGATAAACTCATCTTT. This codes for CALGDMRGIRKMTDKLIF.

This clone was seen more than once but under ten times. The same CDR3 can be traced to other DNA sequences in this sample. This chain links TRDV1 with TRDJ1; TRDD3 matches 7 bases. The CDR3 contains 20 residues. CDR1 is TSWWSYY and CDR2 is QGS in the germline V gene. The ends lost 2 bases at V and 0 bases at J; junction bases unmatched: 18. The CDR3 spells CALGEVLPPVGGSYTDKLIF. The CDR3 DNA follows: TGTGCTCTTGGGGAAGTGCTTCCACCAGTCGGGGGATCTTACACCGATAAACTCATCTTT.

This clone was seen a handful of times. The TCRdb record carries a much larger clone's protein, which differs from this DNA's translation at residue 15; a read error is the likely cause, and the protein listed here is the DNA translation. The J gene is TRDJ3, the V gene TRDV2; TRDD3 aligns across 13 bases. Germline V CDR1 and CDR2: GEAIGNYY, EKD. The CDR3 is 20 residues long. The CDR3 here is CACDPVLGDTTSWDARQMFF. Written as DNA, the CDR3 is TGTGCCTGTGACCCGGTACTGGGGGATACGACCTCCTGGGACGCCCGACAGATGTTTTTC.

This clone was detected only a few times. A single base is all that separates this from a far larger clone, so a read error is likely. Other DNA sequences in this specimen translate into the identical CDR3. The V and J genes are TRDV2 and TRDJ3; D is ambiguous. This CDR3 is 20 amino acids long. Germline V gene data show CDR1 as GEAIGNYY and CDR2 as EKD. Trimming cost V 0 bases and J 7 bases, with 24 bases left between them. CDR3 protein: CACDTVFGVESTRDTRQMFF. Written as DNA, the CDR3 is TGTGCCTGTGACACCGTCTTCGGGGTTGAGAGTACTCGAGACACCCGACAGATGTTTTTC.

Turning to this clone: This could be a read error, since a much larger clone is one nucleotide away. This same CDR3 is encoded by further DNA sequences in the sample. This rearrangement joins TRDV2 to TRDJ1; D may be TRDD3 (6 bases). The CDR3 is 18 residues long. The germline gives CDR1 GEAIGNYY, CDR2 EKD. CDR3 region: CACDPYVVRGKNTDKLIF. CDR3 sequence (DNA): TGTGCCTGTGACCCCTACGTCGTTCGGGGGAAAAACACCGATAAACTCATATTT.

This clone was observed a few times. The protein held in TCRdb is that of a much larger clone and does not match this DNA's translation at residue 9, likely because of a read error; the protein shown is translated from the DNA. The V gene is TRDV1, the J gene TRDJ2; no firm D call. Per germline, CDR1 TSWWSYY and CDR2 QGS. V was shortened by 2 bases and J by 3 bases, with 16 bases between the two germline ends. This CDR3 spans 17 amino acids. The CDR3 reads CALGESYEWKVTAQLFF. In DNA form, the CDR3 reads TGTGCTCTTGGGGAATCGTACGAATGGAAAGTGACAGCACAACTCTTCTTT.

This rearrangement joins TRDV1 to TRDJ1; 11 bases match TRDD3. Germline CDR1 and CDR2: TSWWSYY and QGS. V was clipped by 5 bases and J by 0 bases; unmatched bases: 11. The CDR3 runs to 18 residues. CDR3 DNA: TGTGCTCTTGGGCCACTGGGCCTACTGGGGGATAACACCGATAAACTCATCTTT. This codes for CALGPLGLLGDNTDKLIF.

Concerning this clone: One junction end does not reproduce the germline sequence, and a read error may be involved. The identical CDR3 is also encoded by other nucleotide sequences in the sample. This chain uses TRDV2 with TRDJ3, with D possibly matching TRDD3 (5 bases). Germline loops: CDR1 GEAIGNYY, CDR2 EKD. The CDR3 covers 19 residues. CDR3 sequence reads: CACDTRGDGGSWDTRQMFF. The CDR3 DNA is TGCGCCTGTGACACTCGCGGGGACGGGGGCTCCTGGGACACCCGGCAGATGTTTTTC.

In its sample, this clone ranks as medium-sized. This sequence joins TRDV3 and TRDJ1; 10 bases are a match to TRDD3. V lost 2 bases and J lost 1; bases outside the gene matches: 22. Per the germline V gene, CDR1 is TVYSNPD and CDR2 is GDNSRS (reference sequence). The CDR3 is made up of 20 amino acids. The CDR3 reads CAFRQSYLGGGYTSTDKLIF. The DNA for the CDR3 is TGTGCCTTTCGACAGTCCTACTTGGGTGGGGGATACACGTCCACCGATAAACTCATCTTT.

Remarks on this clone: Since a much larger clone is just one base distant, this may be a read error. In the same sample, other DNA sequences code for this CDR3. The chain carries TRDV2 and TRDJ3, with 7 bases identical to TRDD3. Per germline, CDR1 GEAIGNYY and CDR2 EKD. The CDR3 contains 19 residues. CDR3 sequence reads: CACDTGWGLSSWDTRQMFF. DNA for the CDR3: TGCGCCTGTGACACCGGCTGGGGGCTTAGCTCCTGGGACACCCGACAGATGTTTTTC.

This clone was detected only a few times. One end of the junction is discordant with germline, which a read error may explain. Other DNA sequences from this sample encode an identical CDR3 as well. The J gene is TRDJ1, the V gene TRDV1; 9 bases agree with TRDD2. Germline V lookup: CDR1 TSWWSYY, CDR2 QGS. The CDR3 covers 18 residues. The CDR3 nucleotides read TGTGCCCTTGGGGGCAGGGCCTTCCTACGCTTGTTACGGGATAAACTCATCTTT. It encodes CALGGRAFLRLLRDKLIF.

As for this clone: TCRdb assigns this DNA the protein of a much larger clone, which departs from its translation at residue 5; this likely reflects a read error, and the protein shown comes from translating the DNA. The V gene is TRDV3, the J gene TRDJ1, with 12 bases aligning to TRDD3. J lost 10 bases, V lost 2 bases, and 20 bases had no gene match. CDR1 and CDR2 (germline): TVYSNPD, GDNSRS (reference sequence). This CDR3 has 17 residues. The CDR3 region has the DNA TGTGCCTTTGCCCTCCATAGTTCCGACTGGGGGATACAAGCACTCATCTTT. This translates into CAFALHSSDWGIQALIF.

As to this clone: The protein TCRdb gives is from a much larger clone and does not agree with this DNA's translation at residue 14, likely a read error; the protein shown here comes from the DNA. V gene TRDV2 combines with J gene TRDJ3, with 8 nucleotides matching TRDD3. Germline V lookup: CDR1 GEAIGNYY, CDR2 EKD. CDR3 length: 18 residues. CDR3 in DNA: TGTGCCTGTGACACCGTGGGGGATTTTAGCTGGGACACCCAACAGATGTTTTTC. It translates to CACDTVGDFSWDTQQMFF.

Worth noting for this clone: A much larger clone lies a single base off, so this may be a read error. The genes are TRDV2 and TRDJ3, with 10 bases that match TRDD3. The CDR3 is made up of 22 amino acids. Germline V lookup: CDR1 GEAIGNYY, CDR2 EKD. V dropped 0 bases and J dropped 2; count of bases not matched to a gene: 15. The CDR3 is CACDTRGPTGGSSPWDTRQMFF. CDR3 bases: TGTGCCTGTGACACCAGGGGACCTACTGGGGGATCCAGCCCCTGGGACACCCGACAGATGTTTTTC.

This clone is deemed medium-sized. Other DNA sequences from this sample encode an identical CDR3 as well. J is TRDJ1 and V is TRDV3, with 10 bases matching TRDD3. Germline CDR1 reads TVYSNPD; CDR2 reads GDNSRS (reference sequence). V lost 2 bases, J lost 0 bases, and 27 bases stayed unmatched. The CDR3 is 22 amino acids. The DNA of the CDR3 is TGTGCCTTTTTGGGTTTGCCTTCTACTTACTGGGGGATCCACTCATACACCGATAAACTCATCTTT. Protein sequence: CAFLGLPSTYWGIHSYTDKLIF.